This record covers a single T cell receptor beta chain. The target antigen is unknown. This sample is drawn from a study of vaccination effects on CD4 cells after COVID-19. Regarding the study as a whole: Early timepoints after infection were absent, and convalescent patients were few in the study. Late post-vaccination samples showed marked contraction of infection- and vaccine-induced clones.

Viral peptide pools were used in the ViraFEST assay to expand antigen-specific CD4+ T cells, and sequencing came afterward. CD4+ T cell isolation took place after less than 13 days of culture. Vaccinated recipients, who were negative for nucleocapsid antibodies, had no history of SARS-CoV-2 infection. Only in-frame clones appear in the TCRdb table, and some are missing; sequencing was by immunoSEQ multiplex PCR. The sample lists 65,000 to 90,000 clones, 78% occurring once. The specimen comprised CD4+ T cells from PBMCs cultured with SARS-CoV-2 spike peptides, sampled before COVID-19 vaccination. This clonotype originated in a human donor who received a COVID-19 vaccine.

CDR3 bases: TGTGCCAGCAGCCGGACAGAATTAGCCAAAAACATTCAGTACTTC. It specifies CASSRTELAKNIQYF. V and J are TRBV6-6 and TRBJ2-4; D perhaps matches TRBD1 (6 bases). The germline V gene encodes CDR1 MNHNY and CDR2 SVGAGI (reference sequence). This CDR3 is 15 amino acids long. Trimming pared 6 bases from V and 0 bases from J, leaving 12 bases between.